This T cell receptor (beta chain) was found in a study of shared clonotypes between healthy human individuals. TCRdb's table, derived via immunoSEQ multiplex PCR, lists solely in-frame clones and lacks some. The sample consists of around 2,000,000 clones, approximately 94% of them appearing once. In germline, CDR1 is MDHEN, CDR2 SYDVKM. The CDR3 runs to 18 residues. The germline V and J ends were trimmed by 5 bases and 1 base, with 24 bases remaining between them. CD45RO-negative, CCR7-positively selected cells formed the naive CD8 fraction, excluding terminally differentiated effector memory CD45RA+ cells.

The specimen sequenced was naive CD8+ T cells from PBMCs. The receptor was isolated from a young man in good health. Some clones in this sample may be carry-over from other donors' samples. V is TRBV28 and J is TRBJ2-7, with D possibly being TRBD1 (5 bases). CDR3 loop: CASSPNLGDDRSSYEQYF. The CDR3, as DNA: TGTGCCAGCAGTCCCAACCTAGGCGACGACAGATCATCCTACGAGCAGTACTTC.